Listed here are 30 T cell receptor beta chains from one sample, sequenced in a study of beta chain features in type 1 diabetes. Reverse transcribing all isolated RNA meant expressed TCRB transcripts were sequenced. Generated by immunoSEQ multiplex PCR, the TCRdb table keeps only in-frame clones and is missing some. This sample carries under 300,000 clones, about 30% of them seen once, and the ten largest clones take 3.5% to 4.5%. Sequences were obtained from central memory CD4+ T cells from blood. The receptors originated from a man aged 30 to 39 in good health.

This clone has at least ten counts. The chain is built from TRBV5-6 and TRBJ2-3; possibly TRBD1 for D (6 bases). Germline values: CDR1 SGHDT, CDR2 YYEEEE. The CDR3 is made up of 15 amino acids. Trimming left V 3 bases short and J 5 bases short, with 16 bases between. The CDR3: CASSWDTFAEDTQYF. In DNA, the CDR3 is TGTGCCAGCAGCTGGGACACCTTCGCGGAAGATACGCAGTATTTT.

This clone showed up just a few times. This chain links TRBV5-1 with TRBJ2-1, with D hard to call. The germline V gene has CDR1 SGHRS and CDR2 YFSETQ. With 2 bases removed from V and 7 bases from J, the gap between germline ends came to 7 bases. This CDR3 has 12 residues. In DNA, the CDR3 is TGCGCCAGCAGCTTTTTGCAGAATGAGCAGTTCTTC. Translated, it gives CASSFLQNEQFF.

This chain links TRBV2 with TRBJ2-7; 8 bases agree with TRBD1. V gave up 4 bases and J gave up 6 bases; unmatched junction bases: 2. This CDR3 region has 12 residues. The germline V gene has CDR1 SNHLY and CDR2 FYNNEI. The DNA for the CDR3 is TGTGCCAGCAGTGGACAGGGGTTCGAGCAGTACTTC. This translates into CASSGQGFEQYF.

This clone has just a few counts. The genes are TRBV6-5 and TRBJ2-7; D gene ambiguous. Germline V gene lookup returns CDR1 MNHEY and CDR2 SVGAGI. This CDR3 comprises 13 residues. The V end lost 7 bases, the J end lost 2 bases, and 12 bases lay between the germline ends. The DNA of the CDR3 is TGTGCCAGCACCCCGGACGGAACCTACGAGCAGTACTTC. Protein product: CASTPDGTYEQYF.

The gene calls are TRBV30 and TRBJ1-1, with D perhaps matching TRBD1 (5 bases). This CDR3 is 15 amino acids long. The V and J ends lost 5 bases and 3 bases respectively, with 19 bases between them. CDR1 and CDR2 (germline): GTSNPN, SVGIG (reference sequence). The CDR3 spells CAWRTRGQAHTEAFF. The CDR3 nucleotides are TGTGCCTGGCGCACCCGAGGACAAGCCCACACTGAAGCTTTCTTT. The complete variable domain, with remaining parts taken from reference TRBV30 and TRBJ1-1, reads SQTIHQWPATLVQPVGSPLSLECTVEGTSNPNLYWYRQAAGRGLQLLFYSVGIGQISSEVPQNLSASRPQDRQFILSSKKLLLSDSGFYLCAWRTRGQAHTEAFFGQGTRLTVV.

The chain uses TRBV23-1 and TRBJ1-4, with D hard to call. TRBV23-1 is designated an ORF whose function remains uncertain. The CDR3 is made up of 15 amino acids. Trimming took off 0 bases at V and 6 bases at J, with 11 bases between the two ends. The CDR3 sequence is CASSQSPGSYEKLFF. The CDR3 DNA is TGCGCCAGCAGTCAATCCCCGGGGTCTTATGAAAAACTGTTTTTT.

This clone came up a few times. This chain uses TRBV6-5 with TRBJ2-7; D is perhaps TRBD1 (6 bases). This CDR3 comprises 13 residues. Trimming removed 4 bases at V and 6 bases at J, with 13 bases between. Germline-derived CDR1 and CDR2 are MNHEY and SVGAGI. Here the CDR3 DNA reads TGTGCCAGCAGTTCCAGGGGAGTTGGCGAGCAGTACTTC. This translates into CASSSRGVGEQYF.

This clone was seen repeatedly, ten times or more. This chain uses TRBV7-2 with TRBJ2-5, with a possible D match to TRBD1 (6 bases). CDR3 size: 15 residues. Looked up from germline, CDR1 is SGHTA and CDR2 is FQGNSA. V was pared by 1 base and J by 5 bases, with 14 bases between. The CDR3 loop reads CASSLDRAGEETQYF. The CDR3 DNA is TGTGCCAGCAGCTTAGACAGGGCAGGGGAGGAGACCCAGTACTTC.

The J gene is TRBJ2-2, the V gene TRBV4-3; D is ambiguous. CDR3 size: 14 residues. The germline V and J ends were trimmed by 0 bases and 8 bases, with 10 bases remaining between them. In germline, CDR1 is LGHNA, CDR2 YSLEER. The CDR3 is CASSQDPSTGELFF. CDR3 sequence (DNA): TGCGCCAGCAGCCAAGATCCTAGTACGGGGGAGCTGTTTTTT.

The CDR3 DNA is TGTGCCAGCAGTTCCGGACAGGGAACCCAGCCCCAGCATTTT. Residues: CASSSGQGTQPQHF. The V and J genes are TRBV6-1 and TRBJ1-5, with 8 bases that match TRBD1. The CDR3 runs to 14 residues. The V gene end was trimmed by 5 bases and the J gene end by 7 bases; junction bases not matched to a gene: 7. The V gene's germline CDR1 is MNHNS and CDR2 SASEGT.

J is TRBJ1-1 and V is TRBV29-1; D is perhaps TRBD1 (5 bases). The V end lost 4 bases, the J end lost 1 base, and 10 bases lay between the germline ends. Germline values: CDR1 SQVTM, CDR2 ANQGSEA. The CDR3 has 13 residues. The CDR3 DNA sequence: TGCAGCGTTGTTCGTGGGGCGAACACTGAAGCTTTCTTT. As protein: CSVVRGANTEAFF.

This sequence joins TRBV10-2 and TRBJ2-3; D uncertain. The germline gives CDR1 WSHSY, CDR2 SAAADI. Trimming took off 3 bases at V and 5 bases at J, with 12 bases between the two ends. This CDR3 is 14 amino acids long. Written as DNA, the CDR3 is TGCGCCAGCAGTGACGACACCCGCGGAGATACGCAGTATTTT. This sequence encodes CASSDDTRGDTQYF.

V usage is TRBV5-6 and J usage is TRBJ1-2; D is perhaps TRBD1 (6 bases). V was pared by 4 bases and J by 3 bases, with 13 bases between. The length of the CDR3 is 14 residues. The germline gives CDR1 SGHDT, CDR2 YYEEEE. In DNA form, the CDR3 reads TGTGCCAGCAGCCCGGGGGGCCATGACTATGGCTACACCTTC. It encodes CASSPGGHDYGYTF.

This chain links TRBV7-9 with TRBJ2-2, with D perhaps matching TRBD1 or TRBD2 (5 bases each). The CDR3 is made up of 14 amino acids. The germline V gene encodes CDR1 SEHNR and CDR2 FQNEAQ (reference sequence). V lost 2 bases and J lost 5, with 9 bases in between. In DNA, the CDR3 is TGTGCCAGCAGCTTAATGGGGGAAACCGGGGAGCTGTTTTTT. It is translated as CASSLMGETGELFF.

The chain links TRBV7-2 to TRBJ2-3; 7 bases line up with TRBD1. CDR3 length equals 15 residues. CDR1 is SGHTA and CDR2 is FQGNSA in the germline V gene. The V gene end was trimmed by 6 bases and the J gene end by 1 base; junction bases not matched to a gene: 7. CDR3 sequence reads: CASRPPGQRTDTQYF. Here the CDR3 DNA reads TGTGCCAGCAGGCCGCCGGGACAGCGCACAGATACGCAGTATTTT.

This rearrangement joins TRBV6-5 to TRBJ2-6, with D possibly TRBD1 on 5 matching bases. This CDR3 region has 16 residues. V lost 4 bases and J lost 2, with 12 bases in between. CDR1 and CDR2 (germline): MNHEY, SVGAGI. CDR3: CASSSFRAAGANVLTF. The CDR3 DNA reads TGTGCCAGCAGTTCTTTCAGGGCGGCTGGGGCCAACGTCCTGACTTTC.

This clone was counted only a few times. The chain recombines TRBV2 with TRBJ1-2, with D possibly being TRBD1 (6 bases). V was trimmed by 11 bases and J by 2 bases, leaving 15 bases between them. Germline CDR1 and CDR2: SNHLY and FYNNEI. This CDR3 has 13 residues. CDR3 residues: CAGTFGTNYGYTF. The CDR3 coding sequence is TGTGCCGGGACGTTCGGGACAAACTATGGCTACACCTTC.

This rearrangement joins TRBV9 to TRBJ2-5, with unresolved D. Deletions cut 0 bases from V and 1 base from J, with 10 bases between. The CDR3 runs 15 residues. Per the germline V gene, CDR1 is SGDLS and CDR2 is YYNGEE. The CDR3 bases are TGTGCCAGCAGCGTAGGAATTAATTCCCAAGAGACCCAGTACTTC. It codes for CASSVGINSQETQYF. Full variable domain (outside the CDR3, taken from reference TRBV9 and TRBJ2-5): DSGVTQTPKHLITATGQRVTLRCSPRSGDLSVYWYQQSLDQGLQFLIQYYNGEERAKGNILERFSAQQFPDLHSELNLSSLELGDSALYFCASSVGINSQETQYFGPGTRLLVL.

V gene TRBV19 combines with J gene TRBJ1-5; no definite D call. Trimming stripped 4 bases from V and 5 bases from J, with 9 bases between. CDR1 and CDR2 (germline): LNHDA, SQIVND (reference sequence). There are 13 residues in the CDR3. This chain's CDR3 is CASSKQADQPQHF. The CDR3 region has the DNA TGTGCCAGTAGTAAGCAGGCAGATCAGCCCCAGCATTTT. Together with reference TRBV19 and TRBJ1-5, the CDR3 gives the full variable domain: DGGITQSPKYLFRKEGQNVTLSCEQNLNHDAMYWYRQDPGQGLRLIYYSQIVNDFQKGDIAEGYSVSREKKESFPLTVTSAQKNPTAFYLCASSKQADQPQHFGDGTRLSIL.

A remark on this clone: This CDR3 is also generated by other DNA sequences in the sample. The chain couples TRBV27 to TRBJ2-7; unclear D gene. This CDR3 spans 11 amino acids. Germline lookup yields CDR1 MNHEY and CDR2 SMNVEV (reference sequence). V dropped 8 bases and J dropped 3 bases, with 8 bases sitting between them. The CDR3 sequence is CASGTNYEQYF. The CDR3 DNA reads as TGTGCCAGCGGAACGAACTACGAGCAGTACTTC.

This clone came up once. V and J are TRBV9 and TRBJ2-3; tentatively, D is TRBD1 or TRBD2 (5 bases each). CDR1 and CDR2 (germline): SGDLS, YYNGEE. This CDR3 is built from 15 residues. With 1 base removed from V and 0 bases from J, the gap between germline ends came to 9 bases. The CDR3 nucleotides are TGTGCCAGCAGCGTATCGGGGCTTAGCACAGATACGCAGTATTTT. Protein sequence: CASSVSGLSTDTQYF.

This chain joins TRBV30 and TRBJ1-6; a possible D gene is TRBD1 (6 bases). Trimming pared 2 bases from V and 11 bases from J, leaving 16 bases between. Per germline, CDR1 GTSNPN and CDR2 SVGIG (reference sequence). The CDR3 is made up of 14 amino acids. CDR3 in DNA: TGTGCCTGGAGTTCCGGGGACATAAGAACACCCCTCCACTTT. It translates to CAWSSGDIRTPLHF.

The rearrangement uses TRBV5-6 and TRBJ1-5; D possibly corresponds to TRBD1 (6 bases). Trimming shortened V by 0 bases and J by 3 bases, and 7 bases separated the two germline ends. Per germline, CDR1 SGHDT and CDR2 YYEEEE. There are 14 residues in the CDR3. The CDR3 sequence is CASSLGTVNQPQHF. CDR3 coding DNA: TGTGCCAGCAGCTTGGGGACAGTCAATCAGCCCCAGCATTTT.

J is TRBJ2-3 and V is TRBV5-6, with a weak D call TRBD1 (6 bases). V lost 2 bases to trimming and J lost 0 bases, with 13 bases between them. This CDR3 contains 16 residues. Germline values: CDR1 SGHDT, CDR2 YYEEEE. The CDR3 DNA sequence: TGTGCCAGCAGCTTTCTTCGGGACACAAGCACAGATACGCAGTATTTT. It codes for CASSFLRDTSTDTQYF. The whole variable domain, remainder taken from reference TRBV5-6 and TRBJ2-3, is DAGVTQSPTHLIKTRGQQVTLRCSPKSGHDTVSWYQQALGQGPQFIFQYYEEEERQRGNFPDRFSGHQFPNYSSELNVNALLLGDSALYLCASSFLRDTSTDTQYFGPGTRLTVL.

There are a few counts of this clone. The rearrangement uses TRBV30 and TRBJ1-6; possibly TRBD1 for D (5 bases). V lost 3 bases to trimming and J lost 7 bases, with 13 bases between them. Looked up from germline, CDR1 is GTSNPN and CDR2 is SVGIG (reference sequence). The CDR3 sequence is 14 residues long. The CDR3 sequence: CAWRPRGLNSPLHF. DNA for the CDR3: TGTGCCTGGAGACCCCGGGGCCTAAATTCACCCCTCCACTTT.

The genes are TRBV9 and TRBJ2-2; TRBD1 matches 7 bases. V trimming: 1 base; J trimming: 5 bases; junction bases outside the gene matches: 2. The germline CDR1 and CDR2 sequences are SGDLS and YYNGEE. This CDR3 region has 14 residues. The CDR3 loop is CASSVTGETGELFF. The CDR3 DNA reads as TGTGCCAGCAGCGTAACAGGGGAGACCGGGGAGCTGTTTTTT. The full variable domain, with the rest looked up from reference TRBV9 and TRBJ2-2, is DSGVTQTPKHLITATGQRVTLRCSPRSGDLSVYWYQQSLDQGLQFLIQYYNGEERAKGNILERFSAQQFPDLHSELNLSSLELGDSALYFCASSVTGETGELFFGEGSRLTVL.

This CDR3 is CASRQQDRELFF. CDR3 DNA sequence: TGTGCCAGCAGGCAACAGGACCGGGAGCTGTTTTTT. The genes are TRBV2 and TRBJ2-2; TRBD1 might be the D (5 bases). The germline V and J ends were trimmed by 6 bases and 9 bases, with 11 bases remaining between them. CDR1 is SNHLY and CDR2 is FYNNEI in the germline V gene. The CDR3 consists of 12 residues.

The chain couples TRBV28 to TRBJ2-3; D is uncertain. This CDR3 comprises 13 residues. CDR1 and CDR2 from the germline V gene are MDHEN and SYDVKM. V was pared by 2 bases and J by 3 bases, with 6 bases between. In nucleotides, the CDR3 is TGTGCCAGCAGTTTAGGCGGAACAGATACGCAGTATTTT. Amino acids: CASSLGGTDTQYF.

The chain joins TRBV5-1 to TRBJ2-2; weak D call: TRBD2 (5 bases). CDR3 length: 15 amino acids. V lost 0 bases and J 4 bases, leaving 10 bases between the germline ends. Per germline, CDR1 SGHRS and CDR2 YFSETQ. CDR3 protein: CASSLETGSTGELFF. In nucleotides, the CDR3 is TGCGCCAGCAGCTTGGAGACTGGGAGCACCGGGGAGCTGTTTTTT.

The table lists this clone with a few counts. This chain joins TRBV28 and TRBJ2-4, with 7 bases fitting TRBD1. From germline, CDR1 is MDHEN and CDR2 SYDVKM. The ends lost 3 bases at V and 9 bases at J; junction bases unmatched: 8. The CDR3 covers 14 residues. In DNA form, the CDR3 reads TGTGCCAGCAGTTTGACGGGACAGAAGGGCATTCAGTACTTC. Amino acid sequence: CASSLTGQKGIQYF.